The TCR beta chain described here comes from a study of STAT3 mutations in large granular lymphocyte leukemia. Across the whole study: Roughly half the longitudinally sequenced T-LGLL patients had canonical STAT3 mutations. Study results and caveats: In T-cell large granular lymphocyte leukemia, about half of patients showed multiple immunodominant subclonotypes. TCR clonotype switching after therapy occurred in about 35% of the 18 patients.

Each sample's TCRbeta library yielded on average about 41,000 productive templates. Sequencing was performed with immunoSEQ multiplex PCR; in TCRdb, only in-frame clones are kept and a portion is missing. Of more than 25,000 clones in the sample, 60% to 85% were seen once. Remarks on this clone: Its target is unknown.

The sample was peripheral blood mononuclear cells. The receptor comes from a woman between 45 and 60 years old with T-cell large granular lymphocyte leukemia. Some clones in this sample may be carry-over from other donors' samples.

CDR3 sequence (DNA): TGTGCCAGCAGTATGACAGCCTACTATGGCTACACCTTC. As protein: CASSMTAYYGYTF. This sequence joins TRBV6-5 and TRBJ1-2, with D perhaps matching TRBD1 (5 bases). The CDR3 contains 13 residues. V was shortened by 5 bases and J by 3 bases, with 10 bases between the two germline ends. Germline lookup yields CDR1 MNHEY and CDR2 SVGAGI.